The 22 T cell receptor beta chains below come from one sample, sequenced in a study of cytomegalovirus exposure and HLA in healthy donors. PCR used 60 Vbeta primers and 13 Jbeta primers. Libraries were prepared by immunoSEQ multiplex PCR; TCRdb keeps only in-frame clonotypes and omits some of them. The profile shows 90,000 to 150,000 clones, under 80% of them singletons. The sequencing input was PBMCs. The origin of the receptors is a woman aged 50 to 60 in good health and CMV-seropositive.

The chain is built from TRBV7-2 and TRBJ2-5; TRBD2 matches 7 bases. V was clipped by 1 base and J by 2 bases; unmatched bases: 1. Germline lookup yields CDR1 SGHTA and CDR2 FQGNSA. This CDR3 comprises 14 residues. CDR3 bases: TGTGCCAGCAGCTTAGTGGGGGGGCAAGAGACCCAGTACTTC. Residues: CASSLVGGQETQYF.

The CDR3 here is CASSFQVSNQPQHF. DNA of the CDR3: TGTGCCAGCAGTTTTCAGGTTAGCAATCAGCCCCAGCATTTT. This chain links TRBV6-6 with TRBJ1-5; D unclear. CDR1 and CDR2 from the germline V gene are MNHNY and SVGAGI (reference sequence). Trimming took 4 bases from V and 0 from J, leaving 7 bases between them. The CDR3 extends over 14 amino acids.

This chain connects TRBV5-4 to TRBJ1-1; D is perhaps TRBD1 (6 bases). Germline V gene data show CDR1 as SGHNT and CDR2 as YYREEE (reference sequence). V gave up 4 bases and J gave up 7 bases, with 14 bases separating them. This CDR3 is built from 13 residues. DNA for the CDR3: TGTGCCAGCAGCCCGGGACAAGGTTTTGAAGCTTTCTTT. Encoded protein: CASSPGQGFEAFF.

The rearrangement links TRBV7-3 to TRBJ2-5; D remains unclear. CDR1 is SGHTA, CDR2 FQGTGA, per germline. Trimming took off 1 base at V and 3 bases at J, with 6 bases between the two ends. This CDR3 spans 13 amino acids. The CDR3 loop reads CASSLIPEETQYF. DNA for the CDR3: TGTGCCAGCAGCTTAATCCCGGAAGAGACCCAGTACTTC.

J is TRBJ2-1 and V is TRBV7-6; 10 bases are a match to TRBD2. Germline V gives CDR1 SGHVS, CDR2 FNYEAQ. With 2 bases clipped from V and 0 bases from J, the junction kept 7 bases outside the gene matches. The CDR3 extends over 18 amino acids. This CDR3 is CASSLFSSGSISYNEQFF. CDR3 DNA: TGTGCCAGCAGCTTATTTTCTAGCGGGAGTATCTCCTACAATGAGCAGTTCTTC.

The J gene is TRBJ1-2, the V gene TRBV18; 7 bases agree with TRBD1. V lost 6 bases to trimming and J lost 2 bases; unmatched junction nucleotides: 15. Germline CDR1 is KGHSH and CDR2 is LQKENI. CDR3 length: 17 residues. The CDR3 bases are TGTGCCAGCTCGACGGGACAGCGCAACATTCCGAACTATGGCTACACCTTC. It yields the protein CASSTGQRNIPNYGYTF.

This rearrangement joins TRBV10-1 to TRBJ2-5; 11 positions match TRBD2. The germline V gene encodes CDR1 WNHNN and CDR2 SYGVQD (reference sequence). The CDR3 runs to 15 residues. V lost 3 bases and J lost 5; bases outside the gene matches: 5. This CDR3 reads CASSDRGLADETQYF. Written as DNA, the CDR3 is TGCGCCAGCAGTGATAGGGGACTAGCGGACGAGACCCAGTACTTC.

The chain couples TRBV6-5 to TRBJ1-2; TRBD1 aligns across 9 bases. Unmatched junction bases numbered 4, after V lost 6 bases and J lost 2 bases. The CDR3 covers 14 residues. CDR1 is MNHEY, CDR2 SVGAGI, per germline. CDR3: CASRGTGSNYGYTF. CDR3 coding DNA: TGTGCCAGCAGGGGGACAGGGTCAAACTATGGCTACACCTTC.

The chain has TRBV4-3 and TRBJ2-1; possibly TRBD2 for D (5 bases). The CDR3 is 13 amino acids. V gave up 4 bases and J gave up 6 bases, with 10 bases separating them. Per germline, CDR1 LGHNA and CDR2 YSLEER. For the CDR3, the DNA is TGCGCCAGCAGCCTTGACTACGGCAATGAGCAGTTCTTC. The encoded protein is CASSLDYGNEQFF.

This rearrangement joins TRBV19 to TRBJ2-1; D is ambiguous. From germline, CDR1 is LNHDA and CDR2 SQIVND (reference sequence). Trimming pared 5 bases from V and 7 bases from J, leaving 9 bases between. The CDR3 is made up of 12 amino acids. CDR3 sequence (DNA): TGTGCCAGTAGTGTCCGTAGTAATGAGCAGTTCTTC. Translated: CASSVRSNEQFF.

This chain uses TRBV27 with TRBJ2-2; D uncertain. The CDR3 spans 14 residues. V lost 5 bases and J lost 1, with 8 bases in between. Germline V lookup: CDR1 MNHEY, CDR2 SMNVEV (reference sequence). The CDR3: CASSTWQNTGELFF. The CDR3 DNA is TGTGCCAGCAGTACCTGGCAGAACACCGGGGAGCTGTTTTTT.

Written as DNA, the CDR3 is TGTGCCAGCAGACGACAGGTCTCGAACACCGGGGAGCTGTTTTTT. Protein sequence: CASRRQVSNTGELFF. This chain connects TRBV6-5 to TRBJ2-2; weak D call: TRBD1 (6 bases). With 6 bases removed from V and 0 bases from J, the gap between germline ends came to 11 bases. Germline lookup yields CDR1 MNHEY and CDR2 SVGAGI. CDR3 length: 15 residues.

In this sample, this clone turned up a few times. The rearrangement links TRBV5-4 to TRBJ1-6; TRBD1 matches at 7 bases. Germline trimming cut 5 bases from V and 6 bases from J; bases unmatched to any gene: 2. The CDR3 length is 13 residues. CDR1 is SGHNT and CDR2 is YYREEE in the germline V gene (reference sequence). The CDR3 loop is CASSGDSNSPLHF. CDR3 coding DNA: TGTGCCAGCAGTGGGGACAGTAATTCACCCCTCCACTTT.

This chain links TRBV19 with TRBJ1-1; TRBD1 aligns across 7 bases. The junction had 9 bases not matched to a gene; V was cut back by 5 bases and J by 3 bases. The CDR3 totals 15 residues. Germline CDR1 and CDR2: LNHDA and SQIVND (reference sequence). Here the CDR3 reads CASSDSTGMHTEAFF. Written as DNA, the CDR3 is TGTGCCAGTAGTGACTCGACAGGGATGCACACTGAAGCTTTCTTT.

The chain uses TRBV7-2 and TRBJ2-1; TRBD2 is a possible D gene (5 bases). V lost 2 bases, J lost 5 bases, and 13 bases lay in between. CDR1 SGHTA and CDR2 FQGNSA come from the germline V gene. This CDR3 is built from 15 residues. CDR3 amino acids: CASSLSVGIHNEQFF. The CDR3, as DNA: TGTGCCAGCAGCTTATCGGTCGGGATACACAATGAGCAGTTCTTC. Looking up the rest from reference TRBV7-2 and TRBJ2-1 gives the full variable domain: GAGVSQSPSNKVTEKGKDVELRCDPISGHTALYWYRQSLGQGLEFLIYFQGNSAPDKSGLPSDRFSAERTGGSVSTLTIQRTQQEDSAVYLCASSLSVGIHNEQFFGPGTRLTVL.

The chain is built from TRBV5-1 and TRBJ2-7, with TRBD1 as a possible D gene (6 bases). CDR3 size: 14 residues. The V gene lost 4 bases and the J gene lost 4 bases, with 15 bases spanning the gap. The V gene's germline CDR1 is SGHRS and CDR2 YFSETQ. The DNA of the CDR3 is TGCGCCAGCAGCACAGCAGGGGTTGGTTACGAGCAGTACTTC. Residues: CASSTAGVGYEQYF. Using reference TRBV5-1 and TRBJ2-7 for the parts outside the CDR3, the full variable domain is KAGVTQTPRYLIKTRGQQVTLSCSPISGHRSVSWYQQTPGQGLQFLFEYFSETQRNKGNFPGRFSGRQFSNSRSEMNVSTLELGDSALYLCASSTAGVGYEQYFGPGTRLTVT.

V gene TRBV19 combines with J gene TRBJ1-5; tentatively, D is TRBD1 (6 bases). V lost 3 bases, J lost 11 bases, and 20 bases lay in between. CDR1 and CDR2 (germline): LNHDA, SQIVND (reference sequence). CDR3 length: 15 amino acids. The CDR3 sequence is CASSIVLAGDLAQHF. The CDR3 DNA reads as TGTGCCAGTAGTATCGTTCTGGCAGGGGATTTGGCCCAGCATTTT.

The gene calls are TRBV25-1 and TRBJ2-1, with D unresolved. V was pared by 2 bases and J by 2 bases, with 10 bases between. Germline values: CDR1 MGHDK, CDR2 SYGVNS. The CDR3 consists of 15 residues. CDR3 amino acids: CASSEPSGPYNEQFF. CDR3 bases: TGTGCCAGCAGTGAACCGTCTGGGCCCTACAATGAGCAGTTCTTC.

V and J are TRBV7-2 and TRBJ1-2; TRBD1 is a possible D gene (6 bases). The CDR3 totals 17 residues. Germline V CDR1 and CDR2: SGHTA, FQGNSA. V was pared by 4 bases and J by 2 bases, with 20 bases between. The CDR3 DNA reads TGTGCCAGCAGCTATCCCCCGCAGGCAGGGGCGAACTATGGCTACACCTTC. Translation gives CASSYPPQAGANYGYTF.

CDR3 residues: CASSLSGRVQETQYF. In DNA, the CDR3 is TGCGCCAGCAGCTTGTCAGGCAGAGTCCAAGAGACCCAGTACTTC. The gene calls are TRBV5-1 and TRBJ2-5; D not resolved. Trimming stripped 1 base from V and 1 base from J, with 11 bases between. Germline values: CDR1 SGHRS, CDR2 YFSETQ. The CDR3 extends over 15 amino acids.

This clone was observed a handful of times. This chain connects TRBV5-1 to TRBJ1-1; 9 bases match TRBD1. V was pared by 6 bases and J by 2 bases, with 5 bases of the junction left unmatched. CDR1 is SGHRS and CDR2 is YFSETQ in the germline V gene. The CDR3 sequence is 14 residues long. In nucleotides, the CDR3 is TGCGCCAGCATGCGGACAGGGGACAACACTGAAGCTTTCTTT. Its translation: CASMRTGDNTEAFF.

The genes are TRBV19 and TRBJ2-1; D may be TRBD2 (7 bases). This CDR3 has 15 amino acids. Germline CDR1 LNHDA, CDR2 SQIVND (reference sequence). V was clipped by 1 base and J by 7 bases, with 14 bases between them. CDR3 coding DNA: TGTGCCAGTAGTATAGTAGCGAGGGGGGGAAATGAGCAGTTCTTC. This gives the protein CASSIVARGGNEQFF.